The clone carrying this TCR beta chain appeared many times. Its target is unknown. This specimen belongs to a study of identical twins. TCRdb re-called the 5' RACE reads with MiXCR, one entry per CDR3 protein. The profile covers some 590,000 distinct CDR3 sequences, with roughly 9.5% appearing a single time and roughly 3% taken by the ten largest. V trimming: 0 bases; J trimming: 10 bases; junction bases outside the gene matches: 3. The CDR3 is 12 amino acids. Germline CDR1 reads SQVTM; CDR2 reads ANQGSEA. Whole-study findings and limits: Twin pairs' shared out-of-frame alpha sequences were enriched in low generation probability. Models underpredicted monozygotic twin sharing of out-of-frame TCR alpha. Zero-insertion findings could be partly confounded by invariant cells (MAIT and iNKT cells).

With no exceptions, donors were healthy Caucasians. These sequences were also reported in another study, on yellow fever vaccine responses in identical twins.

This chain connects TRBV29-1 to TRBJ2-1; TRBD2 matches at 7 bases. This TCR was recovered from a woman under 30 in good health. The source material was PBMCs. DNA for the CDR3: TGCAGCGTTGAAGACACCGGGGGGGAGCAGTTCTTC. This sequence encodes CSVEDTGGEQFF.